The 24 T cell receptor beta chains given below trace back to one sample, sequenced in a study of T-cell memory formation after mild COVID-19. Via MiXCR, TCRdb re-called the 5' RACE reads, giving one row per CDR3 protein. The sample lists 350,000 to 500,000 distinct CDR3 sequences, roughly 20% occurring once. The sequencing input was PBMCs or a T cell subset sorted from them (not recorded which). Receptors were obtained from an adult woman who had mild COVID-19 (a few samples of this study predate the infection). Cell type and time point are not known.

The rearrangement links TRBV7-2 to TRBJ2-7, with 7 bases lining up with TRBD2. The CDR3 spans 14 residues. The V and J ends lost 6 bases and 3 bases, in that order; junction bases with no gene match: 8. In germline, CDR1 is SGHTA, CDR2 FQGNSA. For the CDR3, the DNA is TGTGCCAGCAGTCCGTGGGTAGCGGGCTACGAGCAGTACTTC. It is translated as CASSPWVAGYEQYF.

This clonotype appeared many times. The chain couples TRBV7-2 to TRBJ2-5, with TRBD2 identical over 9 bases. With V trimmed by 2 bases and J by 4 bases, 8 bases remained unmatched. CDR1 and CDR2 (germline): SGHTA, FQGNSA. The CDR3 contains 16 residues. In nucleotides, the CDR3 is TGTGCCAGCAGCTTATCAAGCGGGAGGTTGGCAGAGACCCAGTACTTC. It encodes CASSLSSGRLAETQYF.

This chain joins TRBV4-1 and TRBJ2-1, with 9 bases identical to TRBD2. V shed 1 base and J 4 bases; nucleotides not matched to a gene: 5. The CDR3 runs to 16 residues. Germline V lookup: CDR1 MGHRA, CDR2 YSYEKL. CDR3 amino acids: CASSQGIAGVYNEQFF. The CDR3 region has the DNA TGCGCCAGCAGCCAAGGGATAGCGGGGGTTTACAATGAGCAGTTCTTC.

This clonotype came up a few times. This sequence joins TRBV7-8 and TRBJ2-2; 8 bases line up with TRBD2. Germline trimming cut 5 bases from V and 0 bases from J; bases unmatched to any gene: 5. There are 16 residues in the CDR3. Germline-derived CDR1 and CDR2 are SGHVS and FQNEAQ. This CDR3 reads CASSPREGSNTGELFF. The CDR3 nucleotides are TGTGCCAGCAGCCCCCGGGAGGGCTCGAACACCGGGGAGCTGTTTTTT.

There are a few counts of this clonotype. The chain links TRBV6-5 to TRBJ1-5; unclear D gene. With 7 bases removed from V and 1 base from J, the gap between germline ends came to 14 bases. The V gene's germline CDR1 is MNHEY and CDR2 SVGAGI. This CDR3 comprises 15 residues. CDR3 in DNA: TGTGCCAGCACTCCCGACGGCAGGAGCAATCAGCCCCAGCATTTT. Its protein product is CASTPDGRSNQPQHF.

This clonotype has ten or more counts. The chain couples TRBV3-1 to TRBJ2-2; 10 bases agree with TRBD2. CDR3 length equals 19 residues. The germline V gene has CDR1 LGHDT and CDR2 YNNKEL (reference sequence). V was pared by 4 bases and J by 4 bases, with 15 bases of the junction left unmatched. The DNA for the CDR3 is TGTGCCAGCAGCCCGAAAGAGACTAGCGGGCCGGGAGGCACCGGGGAGCTGTTTTTT. It translates to CASSPKETSGPGGTGELFF.

V and J are TRBV4-3 and TRBJ1-4; D is unclear. Germline-derived CDR1 and CDR2 are LGHNA and YSLEER. The CDR3 sequence is 17 residues long. Trimming cost V 0 bases and J 7 bases, with 18 bases left between them. DNA for the CDR3: TGCGCCAGCAGCCAAGATGGAGAAAACCCCCTGGGTGAAAAACTGTTTTTT. Translated: CASSQDGENPLGEKLFF.

The chain is built from TRBV5-1 and TRBJ1-2; D remains ambiguous. Trimming cost V 1 base and J 3 bases, with 10 bases left between them. Germline values: CDR1 SGHRS, CDR2 YFSETQ. This CDR3 contains 14 residues. The CDR3 nucleotides read TGCGCCAGCAGCTTGTATGGATTCGACTATGGCTACACCTTC. This gives the protein CASSLYGFDYGYTF.

This clonotype was seen more than once but under ten times. This chain connects TRBV4-2 to TRBJ2-1; unclear D gene. CDR1 LGHNA and CDR2 YNFKEQ come from the germline V gene. The CDR3 extends over 13 amino acids. The V end was cut by 3 bases, the J end by 6 bases, with 9 bases between. The CDR3 coding sequence is TGTGCCAGCAGCCACGCATGGGGCAATGAGCAGTTCTTC. This gives the protein CASSHAWGNEQFF.

The rearrangement joins TRBV2 to TRBJ2-3; D is unresolved. Between the trimmed V and J ends, which lost 11 bases and 6 bases, there was a span of 27 bases. The CDR3 contains 16 residues. Looked up from germline, CDR1 is SNHLY and CDR2 is FYNNEI. The CDR3 DNA reads as TGTGCCGGATCCCGGGTAAAGGCCGCCAAGGGTGATACGCAGTATTTT. Translated, it gives CAGSRVKAAKGDTQYF.

The sample holds a few counts of this clonotype. The gene calls are TRBV6-5 and TRBJ1-2; D is undetermined. Trimming cost V 2 bases and J 4 bases, with 14 bases left between them. The germline V gene encodes CDR1 MNHEY and CDR2 SVGAGI. CDR3 length: 15 residues. The CDR3 DNA reads as TGTGCCAGCAGTTACATCATCGGGAACGGCTATGGCTACACCTTC. Its protein product is CASSYIIGNGYGYTF.

The V gene is TRBV15, the J gene TRBJ1-5; TRBD1 agrees at 7 bases. CDR1 is LNHNV, CDR2 YYDKDF, per germline (reference sequence). V lost 6 bases and J lost 0; bases outside the gene matches: 5. The CDR3 is 15 amino acids. CDR3: CATSRDRLSNQPQHF. The CDR3 DNA follows: TGTGCCACCAGTAGGGACAGACTTAGCAATCAGCCCCAGCATTTT.

The chain has TRBV9 and TRBJ2-3; the D is unclear. V shed 0 bases and J shed 7 bases, with 9 bases lying between them. The CDR3 covers 13 residues. Germline V gives CDR1 SGDLS, CDR2 YYNGEE. The CDR3 sequence: CASSVATANTQYF. CDR3 sequence (DNA): TGTGCCAGCAGCGTAGCTACAGCCAATACGCAGTATTTT.

The chain is built from TRBV20-1 and TRBJ2-3; 11 nucleotides agree with TRBD2. Germline CDR1 reads DFQATT; CDR2 reads SNEGSKA (reference sequence). The CDR3 spans 16 residues. V shed 0 bases and J 2 bases; nucleotides not matched to a gene: 4. CDR3 loop: CSARDQLAGDTDTQYF. In DNA form, the CDR3 reads TGCAGTGCTAGAGACCAACTAGCGGGAGACACAGATACGCAGTATTTT.

This clonotype was detected many times. The chain combines TRBV5-1 with TRBJ2-7; 10 bases fit TRBD1. The V gene end was trimmed by 0 bases and the J gene end by 5 bases; junction bases not matched to a gene: 8. This CDR3 contains 16 residues. The germline V gene has CDR1 SGHRS and CDR2 YFSETQ. The CDR3 sequence is CASSLVGTGVSDEQYF. The CDR3 nucleotides read TGCGCCAGCAGCTTGGTAGGGACAGGGGTTAGCGACGAGCAGTACTTC.

The chain uses TRBV5-1 and TRBJ2-2; the D is unclear. The V gene lost 4 bases and the J gene lost 0 bases, with 10 bases spanning the gap. This CDR3 spans 15 amino acids. CDR1 is SGHRS, CDR2 YFSETQ, per germline. CDR3 bases: TGCGCCAGCAGCCCGATTGTCTCGAACACCGGGGAGCTGTTTTTT. Encoded protein: CASSPIVSNTGELFF.

The chain uses TRBV6-5 and TRBJ1-2; maybe TRBD1 (5 bases). The germline gives CDR1 MNHEY, CDR2 SVGAGI. V was cut by 5 bases and J by 1 base, with 14 bases left in between. This CDR3 has 15 residues. CDR3 nucleotides: TGTGCCAGCAGTCCAAGACAGATTTTTAACTATGGCTACACCTTC. Protein sequence: CASSPRQIFNYGYTF.

This sequence joins TRBV20-1 and TRBJ2-7, with 8 bases aligning to TRBD1. Losses at the gene ends were 0 bases for V and 5 bases for J; bases not matched to a gene: 6. This CDR3 comprises 14 residues. CDR1 is DFQATT, CDR2 SNEGSKA, per germline (reference sequence). The CDR3 DNA follows: TGCAGTGCTAGAGATGTGGAGACAGGGGACGAGCAGTACTTC. It yields the protein CSARDVETGDEQYF.

The chain combines TRBV7-2 with TRBJ2-1, with unresolved D. Germline CDR1 and CDR2: SGHTA and FQGNSA. The CDR3 loop spans 16 amino acids. Deletions cut 5 bases from V and 2 bases from J, with 16 bases between. CDR3 coding DNA: TGTGCCAGCAGCAGAGACCCACACACTCCCTACAATGAGCAGTTCTTC. Its protein is CASSRDPHTPYNEQFF.

The V call is TRBV2, the J call TRBJ1-1; possible D gene TRBD1, 6 bases. CDR1 and CDR2 (germline): SNHLY, FYNNEI. The CDR3 is 14 amino acids. The ends were cut back, 6 bases at V and 8 bases at J, with 19 bases in the middle. CDR3 nucleotide sequence: TGTGCCAGCAGCCGAACAGGGAGCGGTGGCGAAGCTTTCTTT. As protein: CASSRTGSGGEAFF.

This clonotype was counted many times. The chain carries TRBV7-9 and TRBJ2-7; no firm D call. The V and J ends lost 4 bases and 2 bases respectively, with 6 bases between them. The germline CDR1 and CDR2 sequences are SEHNR and FQNEAQ (reference sequence). The CDR3 contains 12 residues. The CDR3 nucleotides read TGTGCCAGCAGCTCCCTGACCTACGAGCAGTACTTC. As protein: CASSSLTYEQYF.

This clonotype came up a few times. The genes are TRBV3-1 and TRBJ2-2; D is unclear. In germline, CDR1 is LGHDT, CDR2 YNNKEL (reference sequence). This CDR3 is built from 12 residues. V gave up 4 bases and J gave up 6 bases, with 6 bases separating them. The CDR3 DNA follows: TGTGCCAGCAGCCGAGCGCCCGGGGAGCTGTTTTTT. Protein product: CASSRAPGELFF.

This clonotype appeared a few times. The J gene is TRBJ2-1, the V gene TRBV5-6; the D is unclear. The CDR3 is 12 amino acids. CDR1 is SGHDT and CDR2 is YYEEEE in the germline V gene. Trimming removed 8 bases at V and 7 bases at J, with 13 bases between. CDR3 residues: CASTALMNEQFF. DNA of the CDR3: TGTGCCAGTACCGCCTTAATGAATGAGCAGTTCTTC.

This sequence joins TRBV12-3 or TRBV12-4 and TRBJ2-1; TRBD1 aligns across 8 bases. V shed 6 bases, J shed 10 bases, and the junction held 2 bases outside the gene matches. The CDR3 is 11 amino acids. The DNA of the CDR3 is TGTGCCAGCAGAGACAGGGGCGAGCAGTTCTTC. It specifies CASRDRGEQFF.